This TCR beta chain was recorded in a study of early T cells in non-severe SARS-CoV-2 infection. This clonotype was detected a few times. The CDR3 has 16 residues. Trimming stripped 7 bases from V and 0 bases from J, with 16 bases between. TCRdb re-called the 5' RACE reads with MiXCR, one entry per CDR3 protein. This table holds 40,000 to 60,000 distinct CDR3 sequences, roughly 12% found once. The sequenced sample consisted of whole blood. V and J are TRBV12-3 or TRBV12-4 and TRBJ1-5, with a possible D match to TRBD1 (6 bases). This TCR was sampled from an adult who was a healthcare worker with PCR-confirmed SARS-CoV-2 infection or an uninfected control (not recorded which). In DNA, the CDR3 is TGTGCCAGCACTCCGGCAGGGGAATCTAGCAATCAGCCCCAGCATTTT. It encodes CASTPAGESSNQPQHF.